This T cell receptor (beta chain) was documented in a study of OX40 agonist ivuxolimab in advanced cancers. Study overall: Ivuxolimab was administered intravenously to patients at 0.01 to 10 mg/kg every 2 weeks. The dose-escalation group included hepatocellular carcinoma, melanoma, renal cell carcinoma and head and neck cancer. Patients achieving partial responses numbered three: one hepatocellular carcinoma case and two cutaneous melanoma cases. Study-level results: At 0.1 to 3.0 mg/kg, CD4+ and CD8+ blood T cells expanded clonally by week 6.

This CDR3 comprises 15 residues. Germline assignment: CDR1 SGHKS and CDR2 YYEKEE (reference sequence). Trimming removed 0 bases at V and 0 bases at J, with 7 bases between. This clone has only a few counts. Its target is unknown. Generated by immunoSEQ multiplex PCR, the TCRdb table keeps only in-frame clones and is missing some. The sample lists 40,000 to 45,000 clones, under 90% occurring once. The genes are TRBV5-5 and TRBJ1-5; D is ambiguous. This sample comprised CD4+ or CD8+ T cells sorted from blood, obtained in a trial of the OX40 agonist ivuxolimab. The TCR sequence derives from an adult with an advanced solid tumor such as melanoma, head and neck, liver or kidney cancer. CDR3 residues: CASSLDVHSNQPQHF. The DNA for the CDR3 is TGTGCCAGCAGCTTGGACGTACATAGCAATCAGCCCCAGCATTTT.